Shown below are 6 T cell receptor beta chains from a single sample sequenced in a study of human T cells and chemical hapten exposure. TCRdb reprocessed the RACE reads with MiXCR, giving one entry per CDR3 protein. Of 300,000 to 450,000 distinct CDR3 sequences listed, approximately 5.1% are singletons. Noted time point: pre-sensitization, week 0. The treatment: therapeutic diphenylcyclopropenone sensitization with weekly scalp DPC. This specimen was whole blood, taken in connection with sensitization to the hapten diphenylcyclopropenone (DPC). These TCRs come from a woman aged 50 to 60 with alopecia areata. Some clones in this sample may be carry-over from other donors' samples.

This chain links TRBV5-8 with TRBJ2-7, with D perhaps TRBD1 (6 bases). Germline loops: CDR1 SGHTS, CDR2 YDEGEE. V gave up 4 bases and J gave up 0 bases, with 11 bases separating them. This CDR3 has 14 residues. CDR3 coding DNA: TGTGCCAGCAGCGGTCGGGACATCTCCTACGAGCAGTACTTC. Its protein is CASSGRDISYEQYF.

To note about this clonotype: A much bigger clone sits one base away, suggesting this may be a read error. In this CDR3 the conserved last residue, phenylalanine or tryptophan, is missing, so a read error is likely. The chain uses TRBV12-5 and TRBJ2-1; unclear D gene. The CDR3 spans 11 residues. V lost 1 base and J lost 8, with 3 bases in between. Germline CDR1 LGHNT, CDR2 FRNRAP. CDR3 region: CASGLGHEQFS. CDR3 nucleotide sequence: TGTGCTAGTGGTTTGGGCCATGAGCAGTTCTCC.

This clonotype was recorded many times. This sequence joins TRBV6-5 and TRBJ1-6; 8 positions agree with TRBD1. The CDR3 loop spans 14 amino acids. V lost 4 bases, J lost 10 bases, and 6 bases stayed unmatched. From germline, CDR1 is MNHEY and CDR2 SVGAGI. CDR3: CASSFRQGLSPLHF. For the CDR3, the DNA is TGTGCCAGCAGTTTCCGACAGGGGTTGTCACCCCTCCACTTT.

The rearrangement uses TRBV6-6 and TRBJ2-5; 12 bases are a match to TRBD2. The CDR3 is 18 residues long. The germline CDR1 and CDR2 sequences are MNHNY and SVGAGI (reference sequence). V was clipped by 2 bases and J by 2 bases; unmatched bases: 9. The CDR3 loop reads CASSYAGLAGADQETQYF. The DNA of the CDR3 is TGTGCCAGCAGTTACGCGGGACTAGCGGGCGCCGATCAAGAGACCCAGTACTTC.

This clonotype has only a few counts. The gene calls are TRBV10-3 and TRBJ2-7; D possibly corresponds to TRBD1 (5 bases). In germline, CDR1 is ENHRY, CDR2 SYGVKD. V lost 5 bases to trimming and J lost 3 bases, with 8 bases between them. This CDR3 region has 12 residues. The CDR3 sequence: CAISKQDYEQYF. CDR3 bases: TGTGCCATCAGTAAACAGGACTACGAGCAGTACTTC.

This clonotype showed up just a few times. The gene calls are TRBV9 and TRBJ2-7; no definite D call. Germline V gene data show CDR1 as SGDLS and CDR2 as YYNGEE. This CDR3 has 12 residues. Trimming removed 3 bases from V and 0 bases from J, with 4 bases in between. CDR3 sequence (DNA): TGTGCCAGCAGCGCGAACTCCTACGAGCAGTACTTC. Encoded protein: CASSANSYEQYF.